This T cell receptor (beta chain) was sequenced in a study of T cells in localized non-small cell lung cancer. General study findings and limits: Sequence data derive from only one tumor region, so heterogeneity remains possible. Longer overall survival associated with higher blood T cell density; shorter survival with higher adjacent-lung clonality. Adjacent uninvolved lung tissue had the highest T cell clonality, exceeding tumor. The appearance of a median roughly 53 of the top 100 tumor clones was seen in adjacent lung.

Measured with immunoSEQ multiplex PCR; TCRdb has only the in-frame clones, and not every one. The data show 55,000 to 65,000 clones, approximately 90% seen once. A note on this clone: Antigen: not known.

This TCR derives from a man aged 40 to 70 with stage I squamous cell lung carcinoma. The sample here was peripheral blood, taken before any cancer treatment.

Here the CDR3 DNA reads TGTGCCAGCAGAACAACAGGGAATGAGCAGTTCTTC. Translated: CASRTTGNEQFF. This chain connects TRBV28 to TRBJ2-1, with a weak D call TRBD1 (6 bases). The V end lost 6 bases, the J end lost 7 bases, and 10 bases lay between the germline ends. The CDR3 is 12 amino acids. Germline V gene sequence: CDR1 MDHEN, CDR2 SYDVKM. Full variable domain (missing parts from reference TRBV28 and TRBJ2-1): DVKVTQSSRYLVKRTGEKVFLECVQDMDHENMFWYRQDPGLGLRLIYFSYDVKMKEKGDIPEGYSVSREKKERFSLILESASTNQTSMYLCASRTTGNEQFFGPGTRLTVL.